This is a list of T cell receptor beta chains from one sample in a study of T cells in Graves' hyperthyroidism and ophthalmopathy. One entry per CDR3 protein results from TCRdb running MiXCR on the multiplex PCR reads. The data hold roughly 400,000 distinct CDR3 sequences, with 11% to 15% observed a single time. Source material: blood. These receptors were collected from a man aged 50 to 60 with Graves' ophthalmopathy. The CDR3 runs from the conserved cysteine through the conserved F or W. Each record gives: V gene, D gene, clone size, J gene, CDR3 protein, CDR3 DNA. D genes are given only for firm matches. Clone size is given for some rows only: seen once, a few or many times, or a class if the clone is expanded.

V gene: TRBV6-1; D gene: TRBD1; clone size: many; J gene: TRBJ2-5; CDR3 protein: CASIPQGGQETQYF; CDR3 DNA: TGTGCCAGCATCCCACAGGGGGGTCAAGAGACCCAGTACTTC
V gene: TRBV18; D gene: TRBD1; clone size: many; J gene: TRBJ2-7; CDR3 protein: CASSPHRGNEQYF; CDR3 DNA: TGTGCCAGCTCACCTCACAGGGGGAACGAGCAGTACTTC
V gene: TRBV20-1; D gene: TRBD2; clone size: .; J gene: TRBJ2-1; CDR3 protein: CSEQGLAGGNQQFF; CDR3 DNA: TGCAGTGAACAGGGACTAGCGGGGGGTAATCAGCAGTTCTTC
V gene: TRBV9; D gene: .; clone size: .; J gene: TRBJ2-3; CDR3 protein: CASSPREGWTQYF; CDR3 DNA: TGTGCCAGCAGCCCCCGAGAGGGATGGACGCAGTATTTT
V gene: TRBV10-2; D gene: .; clone size: few; J gene: TRBJ2-1; CDR3 protein: CASSEGANEQFF; CDR3 DNA: TGCGCCAGCAGTGAAGGAGCCAATGAGCAGTTCTTC
V gene: TRBV20-1; D gene: .; clone size: many; J gene: TRBJ2-4; CDR3 protein: CSARGAGAENIQYF; CDR3 DNA: TGCAGTGCTAGAGGGGCAGGGGCCGAAAACATTCAGTACTTC
V gene: TRBV27; D gene: .; clone size: .; J gene: TRBJ2-3; CDR3 protein: CASTPLGTLTDTQYF; CDR3 DNA: TGTGCCAGCACCCCTCTCGGGACACTCACAGATACGCAGTATTTT
V gene: TRBV19; D gene: TRBD1; clone size: few; J gene: TRBJ1-5; CDR3 protein: CATGLDRGGQPQHF; CDR3 DNA: TGTGCCACCGGACTGGACAGGGGTGGTCAGCCCCAGCATTTT
V gene: TRBV30; D gene: TRBD1; clone size: many; J gene: TRBJ1-2; CDR3 protein: CACPSRDRVVDYGYTF; CDR3 DNA: TGTGCCTGCCCGTCCCGGGACAGGGTCGTGGACTATGGCTACACCTTC
V gene: TRBV20-1; D gene: .; clone size: many; J gene: TRBJ2-4; CDR3 protein: CSASQGGQNIQYF; CDR3 DNA: TGCAGTGCTAGTCAGGGCGGACAAAACATTCAGTACTTC
V gene: TRBV5-1; D gene: TRBD2; clone size: .; J gene: TRBJ2-7; CDR3 protein: CASSQRDYSYEQYF; CDR3 DNA: TGCGCCAGCAGCCAGAGGGACTACTCCTACGAGCAGTACTTC
V gene: TRBV13; D gene: .; clone size: few; J gene: TRBJ1-4; CDR3 protein: CASSYGVDEKLFF; CDR3 DNA: TGTGCCAGCAGCTACGGAGTGGATGAAAAACTGTTTTTT
V gene: TRBV27; D gene: .; clone size: many; J gene: TRBJ1-1; CDR3 protein: CASSLRPEEGNTEAFF; CDR3 DNA: TGTGCCAGCAGTTTAAGGCCCGAAGAAGGGAACACTGAAGCTTTCTTT
V gene: TRBV3-1; D gene: TRBD2; clone size: many; J gene: TRBJ2-1; CDR3 protein: CASSPGGTAEQFF; CDR3 DNA: TGTGCCAGCAGCCCGGGGGGTACCGCTGAGCAGTTCTTC
V gene: TRBV28; D gene: .; clone size: many; J gene: TRBJ2-1; CDR3 protein: CASSQTYNEQFF; CDR3 DNA: TGTGCCAGCAGTCAAACCTACAATGAGCAGTTCTTC
V gene: TRBV2; D gene: TRBD1; clone size: .; J gene: TRBJ1-2; CDR3 protein: CASSGTGMNGYTF; CDR3 DNA: TGTGCCAGCAGTGGGACAGGGATGAATGGCTACACCTTC
V gene: TRBV7-2; D gene: TRBD2; clone size: few; J gene: TRBJ2-1; CDR3 protein: CASSFRSSGVGEQFF; CDR3 DNA: TGTGCCAGCAGCTTCAGATCTAGCGGGGTCGGGGAGCAGTTCTTC
V gene: TRBV20-1; D gene: .; clone size: many; J gene: TRBJ2-3; CDR3 protein: CSARRDTQYF; CDR3 DNA: TGCAGTGCTAGGAGGGATACGCAGTATTTT
V gene: TRBV19; D gene: .; clone size: .; J gene: TRBJ1-1; CDR3 protein: CASTTGSETEAFF; CDR3 DNA: TGTGCCAGTACCACCGGGAGTGAAACTGAAGCTTTCTTT
V gene: TRBV5-5; D gene: .; clone size: .; J gene: TRBJ2-7; CDR3 protein: CASSFVGVRSYEQYF; CDR3 DNA: TGTGCCAGCAGCTTCGTGGGCGTTCGTTCCTACGAGCAGTACTTC
V gene: TRBV2; D gene: .; clone size: few; J gene: TRBJ2-1; CDR3 protein: CASSLGTRSYNEQFF; CDR3 DNA: TGTGCCAGCAGCCTAGGGACTCGATCCTACAATGAGCAGTTCTTC
V gene: TRBV24-1; D gene: .; clone size: many; J gene: TRBJ1-1; CDR3 protein: CATEAPYPNTEAFF; CDR3 DNA: TGTGCCACCGAAGCACCATACCCGAACACTGAAGCTTTCTTT
V gene: TRBV19; D gene: .; clone size: few; J gene: TRBJ1-5; CDR3 protein: CASYPLGAEPQPQHF; CDR3 DNA: TGTGCCAGTTACCCCCTGGGGGCAGAGCCTCAGCCCCAGCATTTT
V gene: TRBV29-1; D gene: .; clone size: many; J gene: TRBJ2-7; CDR3 protein: CSVVIPGAEQYF; CDR3 DNA: TGCAGCGTTGTCATTCCGGGAGCTGAGCAGTACTTC
V gene: TRBV4-1; D gene: TRBD1; clone size: .; J gene: TRBJ1-6; CDR3 protein: CASSQGQGSSPLHF; CDR3 DNA: TGCGCCAGCAGCCAAGGACAGGGTTCTTCACCCCTCCACTTT
V gene: TRBV7-8; D gene: TRBD2; clone size: many; J gene: TRBJ2-3; CDR3 protein: CASSLDLGLAGGTLYSDTQYF; CDR3 DNA: TGTGCCAGCAGCTTAGACCTGGGACTAGCGGGAGGAACTCTTTATTCAGATACGCAGTATTTT
V gene: TRBV5-1; D gene: TRBD2; clone size: few; J gene: TRBJ2-5; CDR3 protein: CASSLRIAGVQETQYF; CDR3 DNA: TGCGCCAGCAGCCTGAGAATAGCGGGGGTACAAGAGACCCAGTACTTC
V gene: TRBV4-1; D gene: .; clone size: few; J gene: TRBJ2-7; CDR3 protein: CASSQSVVLVSYEQYF; CDR3 DNA: TGCGCCAGCAGCCAATCGGTTGTCCTAGTTTCCTACGAGCAGTACTTC
V gene: TRBV10-3; D gene: .; clone size: .; J gene: TRBJ2-7; CDR3 protein: CAISGLLNYEQYF; CDR3 DNA: TGTGCCATCAGTGGTTTGTTAAACTACGAGCAGTACTTC
V gene: TRBV18; D gene: .; clone size: many; J gene: TRBJ1-1; CDR3 protein: CASSPIEALNTEAFF; CDR3 DNA: TGTGCCAGCTCACCAATAGAGGCTTTGAACACTGAAGCTTTCTTT
V gene: TRBV20-1; D gene: TRBD2; clone size: many; J gene: TRBJ2-1; CDR3 protein: CSATGLAGENEQFF; CDR3 DNA: TGCAGTGCCACGGGACTAGCGGGAGAGAATGAGCAGTTCTTC
V gene: TRBV3-1; D gene: .; clone size: .; J gene: TRBJ2-3; CDR3 protein: CASSDTQYF; CDR3 DNA: TGTGCCAGCAGCGATACGCAGTATTTT
V gene: TRBV24-1; D gene: .; clone size: .; J gene: TRBJ2-1; CDR3 protein: CATSDLNEQFF; CDR3 DNA: TGTGCCACCAGTGATCTCAATGAGCAGTTCTTC
V gene: TRBV9; D gene: .; clone size: many; J gene: TRBJ2-7; CDR3 protein: CASSVGVGGSYEQYF; CDR3 DNA: TGTGCCAGCAGCGTAGGGGTGGGGGGAAGCTACGAGCAGTACTTC
V gene: TRBV11-3; D gene: .; clone size: many; J gene: TRBJ2-1; CDR3 protein: CASSYRWGNNEQFF; CDR3 DNA: TGTGCCAGCAGCTACCGATGGGGTAACAATGAGCAGTTCTTC
V gene: TRBV3-1; D gene: .; clone size: many; J gene: TRBJ2-3; CDR3 protein: CASSRRQPRSTDTQYF; CDR3 DNA: TGTGCCAGCAGCCGTCGACAGCCCCGAAGCACAGATACGCAGTATTTT
V gene: TRBV30; D gene: .; clone size: .; J gene: TRBJ1-6; CDR3 protein: CAWSVLGGDNSPLHF; CDR3 DNA: TGTGCCTGGAGTGTATTGGGCGGGGATAATTCACCCCTCCACTTT
V gene: TRBV12-3/TRBV12-4; D gene: .; clone size: many; J gene: TRBJ2-7; CDR3 protein: CASSLGRLHEQYF; CDR3 DNA: TGTGCCAGCAGTTTAGGAAGGCTCCACGAGCAGTACTTC
V gene: TRBV5-8; D gene: .; clone size: many; J gene: TRBJ2-7; CDR3 protein: CASSLTRYEQYF; CDR3 DNA: TGTGCCAGCAGCTTGACACGGTACGAGCAGTACTTC
V gene: TRBV9; D gene: .; clone size: many; J gene: TRBJ1-2; CDR3 protein: CASRRDANYGYTF; CDR3 DNA: TGTGCCAGCAGAAGAGATGCTAACTATGGCTACACCTTC
V gene: TRBV5-4; D gene: .; clone size: .; J gene: TRBJ2-7; CDR3 protein: CASSLARHPYKQYF; CDR3 DNA: TGTGCCAGCAGCTTGGCCAGGCACCCCTACAAGCAGTACTTC
V gene: TRBV5-5; D gene: TRBD1; clone size: .; J gene: TRBJ1-4; CDR3 protein: CASSFRDRVFEKLFF; CDR3 DNA: TGTGCCAGCAGCTTCCGGGACAGGGTGTTTGAAAAACTGTTTTTT
V gene: TRBV5-1; D gene: .; clone size: many; J gene: TRBJ1-2; CDR3 protein: CASSLDKGRYGYTF; CDR3 DNA: TGCGCCAGCAGCCTGGACAAGGGGAGGTATGGCTACACCTTC
V gene: TRBV2; D gene: .; clone size: many; J gene: TRBJ2-1; CDR3 protein: CASVDSPPSYNEQFF; CDR3 DNA: TGTGCCAGCGTGGACTCACCGCCCTCCTACAATGAGCAGTTCTTC